This T cell receptor (beta chain) stems from a study of Graves' ophthalmopathy and Graves' hyperthyroidism. Notes on the study in general: Among expanded thyroid clonotypes above 0.001 frequency, most also occurred in blood. Sensitivity of about 90% and specificity of 65% to 83% were achieved when a 13-signature model separated ophthalmopathy from stable hyperthyroidism.

There are 16 residues in the CDR3. V was clipped by 3 bases and J by 5 bases, with 17 bases between them. Germline V gives CDR1 SGHVS, CDR2 FQNEAQ. For repertoire sequencing, the TCR beta CDR3 regions were amplified from RNA transcripts. Second-round multiplex PCR followed a first-round RT-PCR using HTBI primers. TCRdb passed the multiplex PCR reads through MiXCR, listing each CDR3 protein once. The profile shows 300,000 to 400,000 distinct CDR3 sequences, roughly 15% of them singletons. This clonotype came up many times. The antigen remains unidentified. It may be a read error: a sequence one base away is much more abundant. The conserved phenylalanine or tryptophan is not found at the CDR3 terminus, so this likely reflects a read error. Enrollment excluded any patients with other autoimmune diseases, uncontrolled infections, pregnancy or lactation.

The material sequenced was peripheral blood. The chain uses TRBV7-8 and TRBJ1-3; a weak D match, TRBD1 (5 bases). The receptor was derived from an adult man with Graves' ophthalmopathy. CDR3 protein: CASSLGGSLARNTIYS. Written as DNA, the CDR3 is TGTGCCAGCAGCTTGGGGGGTTCGTTGGCCCGAAACACCATATATTCT.